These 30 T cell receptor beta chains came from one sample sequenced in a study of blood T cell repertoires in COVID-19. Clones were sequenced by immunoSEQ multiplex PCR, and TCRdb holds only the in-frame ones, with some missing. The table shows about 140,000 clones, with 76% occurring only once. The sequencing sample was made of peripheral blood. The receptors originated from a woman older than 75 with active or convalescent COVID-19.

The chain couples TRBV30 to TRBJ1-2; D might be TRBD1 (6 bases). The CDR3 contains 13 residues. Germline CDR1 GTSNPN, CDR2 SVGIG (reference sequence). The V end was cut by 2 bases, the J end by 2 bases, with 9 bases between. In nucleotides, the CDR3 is TGTGCCTGGAGTTCACAGGGAAACTATGGCTACACCTTC. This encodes CAWSSQGNYGYTF.

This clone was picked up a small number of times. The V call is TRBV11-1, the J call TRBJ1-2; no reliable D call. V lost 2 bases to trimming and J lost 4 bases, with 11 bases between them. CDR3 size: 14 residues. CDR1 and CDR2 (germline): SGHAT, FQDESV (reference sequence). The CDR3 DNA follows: TGTGCCAGCAGCTTATCGGGCGGAGGCTATGGCTACACCTTC. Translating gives CASSLSGGGYGYTF.

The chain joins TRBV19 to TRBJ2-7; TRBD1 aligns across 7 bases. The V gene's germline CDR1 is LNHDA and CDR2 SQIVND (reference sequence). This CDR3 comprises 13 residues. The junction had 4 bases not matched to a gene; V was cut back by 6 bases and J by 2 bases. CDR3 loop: CASSKGGPYEQYF. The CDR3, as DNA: TGTGCCAGTAGCAAAGGGGGCCCCTACGAGCAGTACTTC. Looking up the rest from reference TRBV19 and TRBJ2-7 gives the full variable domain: DGGITQSPKYLFRKEGQNVTLSCEQNLNHDAMYWYRQDPGQGLRLIYYSQIVNDFQKGDIAEGYSVSREKKESFPLTVTSAQKNPTAFYLCASSKGGPYEQYFGPGTRLTVT.

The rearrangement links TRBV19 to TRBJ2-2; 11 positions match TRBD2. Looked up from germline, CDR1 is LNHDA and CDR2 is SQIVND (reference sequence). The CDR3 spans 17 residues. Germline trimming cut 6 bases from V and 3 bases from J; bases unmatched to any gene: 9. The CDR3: CASRIWGSGGDTGELFF. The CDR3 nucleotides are TGTGCCAGTAGGATTTGGGGTAGCGGGGGGGACACCGGGGAGCTGTTTTTT.

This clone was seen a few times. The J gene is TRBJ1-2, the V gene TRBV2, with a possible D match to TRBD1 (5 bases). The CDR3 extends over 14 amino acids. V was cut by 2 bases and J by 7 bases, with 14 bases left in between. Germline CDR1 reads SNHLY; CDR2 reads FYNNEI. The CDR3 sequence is CASSEIAGPGGYTF. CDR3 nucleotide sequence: TGTGCCAGCAGTGAAATAGCAGGGCCTGGTGGCTACACCTTC.

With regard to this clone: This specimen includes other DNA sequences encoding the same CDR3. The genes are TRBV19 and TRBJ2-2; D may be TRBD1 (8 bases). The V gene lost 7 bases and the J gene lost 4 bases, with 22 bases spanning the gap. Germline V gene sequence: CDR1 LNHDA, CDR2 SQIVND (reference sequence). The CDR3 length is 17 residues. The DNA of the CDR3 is TGTGCCAGTACTCGCGGGAGACAGGGGACAGCCACCGGGGAGCTGTTTTTT. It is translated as CASTRGRQGTATGELFF.

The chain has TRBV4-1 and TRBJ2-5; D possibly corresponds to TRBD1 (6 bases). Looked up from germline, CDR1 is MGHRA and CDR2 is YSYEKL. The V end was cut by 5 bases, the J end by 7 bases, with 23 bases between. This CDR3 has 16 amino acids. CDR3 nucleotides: TGCGCCAGCAGCAATAGGCTCGGGACATCGGGCGGGACCCAGTACTTC. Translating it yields CASSNRLGTSGGTQYF.

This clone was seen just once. The DNA of the CDR3 is TGTGCCAGCACCGCGACAGGTACAACCTACGAGCAGTACTTC. This translates into CASTATGTTYEQYF. The V gene is TRBV5-5, the J gene TRBJ2-7; D perhaps matches TRBD1 (6 bases). Germline V gene data show CDR1 as SGHKS and CDR2 as YYEKEE (reference sequence). V dropped 6 bases and J dropped 2 bases, with 15 bases sitting between them. There are 14 residues in the CDR3.

DNA of the CDR3: TGTGCCAGCAGCTCTCCAGGGGGCGGCGAGCAGTACTTC. This encodes CASSSPGGGEQYF. This chain connects TRBV7-2 to TRBJ2-7; TRBD1 agrees at 8 bases. V lost 4 bases to trimming and J lost 6 bases; unmatched junction nucleotides: 5. Germline lookup yields CDR1 SGHTA and CDR2 FQGNSA. This CDR3 spans 13 amino acids. The whole variable domain, remainder taken from reference TRBV7-2 and TRBJ2-7, is GAGVSQSPSNKVTEKGKDVELRCDPISGHTALYWYRQSLGQGLEFLIYFQGNSAPDKSGLPSDRFSAERTGGSVSTLTIQRTQQEDSAVYLCASSSPGGGEQYFGPGTRLTVT.

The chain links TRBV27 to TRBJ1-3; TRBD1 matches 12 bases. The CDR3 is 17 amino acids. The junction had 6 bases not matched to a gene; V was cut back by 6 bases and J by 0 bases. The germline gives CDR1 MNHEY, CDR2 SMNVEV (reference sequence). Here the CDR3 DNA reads TGTGCCAGCAGAACCGGGACAGGGGGCCTCTCTGGAAACACCATATATTTT. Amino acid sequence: CASRTGTGGLSGNTIYF.

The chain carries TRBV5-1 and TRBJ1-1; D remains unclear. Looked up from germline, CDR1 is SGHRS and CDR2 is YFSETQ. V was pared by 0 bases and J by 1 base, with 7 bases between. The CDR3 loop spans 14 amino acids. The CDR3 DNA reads TGCGCCAGCAGCTTGGAGGCGGGGAACACTGAAGCTTTCTTT. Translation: CASSLEAGNTEAFF.

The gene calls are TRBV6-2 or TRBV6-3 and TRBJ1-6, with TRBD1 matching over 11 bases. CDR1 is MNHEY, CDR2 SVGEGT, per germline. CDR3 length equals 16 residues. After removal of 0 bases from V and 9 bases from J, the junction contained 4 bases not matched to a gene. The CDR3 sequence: CASSYSRTGGVSPLHF. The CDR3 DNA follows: TGTGCCAGCAGTTACTCGAGGACAGGGGGCGTTTCACCCCTCCACTTT.

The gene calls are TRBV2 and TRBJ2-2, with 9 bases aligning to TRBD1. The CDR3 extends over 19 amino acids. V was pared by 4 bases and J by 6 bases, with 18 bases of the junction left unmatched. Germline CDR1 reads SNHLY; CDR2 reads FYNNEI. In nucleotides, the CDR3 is TGTGCCAGCAGTGTCACCCGTTCAGGGACAGGGAGTCCTGCCGGGGAGCTGTTTTTT. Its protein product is CASSVTRSGTGSPAGELFF.

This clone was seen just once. The CDR3 DNA reads as TGTGCCAGCAGTTACCCGGGGGAGGGAGCCGCCGGGGCCACTGAAGCTTTCTTT. Encoded protein: CASSYPGEGAAGATEAFF. The chain has TRBV6-2 or TRBV6-3 and TRBJ1-1; possible D gene TRBD1, 5 bases. Per germline, CDR1 MNHEY and CDR2 SVGEGT. There are 18 residues in the CDR3. V was clipped by 2 bases and J by 4 bases, with 23 bases between them.

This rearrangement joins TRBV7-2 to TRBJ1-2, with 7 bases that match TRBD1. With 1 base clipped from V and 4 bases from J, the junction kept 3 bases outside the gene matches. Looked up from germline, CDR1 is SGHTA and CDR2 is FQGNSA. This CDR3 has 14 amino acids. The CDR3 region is CASSLVSGGYGYTF. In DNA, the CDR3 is TGTGCCAGCAGCTTAGTTTCAGGGGGCTATGGCTACACCTTC.

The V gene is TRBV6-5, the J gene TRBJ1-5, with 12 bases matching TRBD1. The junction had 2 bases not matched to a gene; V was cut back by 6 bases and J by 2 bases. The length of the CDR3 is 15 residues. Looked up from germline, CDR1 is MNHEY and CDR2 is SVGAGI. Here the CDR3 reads CASSRDRGRNQPQHF. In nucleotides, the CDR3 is TGTGCCAGCAGCCGGGACAGGGGGCGCAATCAGCCCCAGCATTTT.

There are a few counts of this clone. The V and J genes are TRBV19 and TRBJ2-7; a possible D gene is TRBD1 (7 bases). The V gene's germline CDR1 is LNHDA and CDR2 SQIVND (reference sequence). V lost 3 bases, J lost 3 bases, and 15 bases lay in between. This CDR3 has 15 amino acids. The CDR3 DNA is TGTGCCAGTAGTATCTCCGGACAGGAGGGCTACGAGCAGTACTTC. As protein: CASSISGQEGYEQYF. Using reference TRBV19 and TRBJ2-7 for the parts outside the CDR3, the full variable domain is DGGITQSPKYLFRKEGQNVTLSCEQNLNHDAMYWYRQDPGQGLRLIYYSQIVNDFQKGDIAEGYSVSREKKESFPLTVTSAQKNPTAFYLCASSISGQEGYEQYFGPGTRLTVT.

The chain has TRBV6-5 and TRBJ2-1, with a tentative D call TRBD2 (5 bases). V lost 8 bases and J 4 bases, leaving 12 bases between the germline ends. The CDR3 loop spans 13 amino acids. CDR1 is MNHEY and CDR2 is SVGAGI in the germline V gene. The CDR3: CASSRTSYNEQFF. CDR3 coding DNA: TGTGCCAGCTCGCGGACTTCTTACAATGAGCAGTTCTTC.

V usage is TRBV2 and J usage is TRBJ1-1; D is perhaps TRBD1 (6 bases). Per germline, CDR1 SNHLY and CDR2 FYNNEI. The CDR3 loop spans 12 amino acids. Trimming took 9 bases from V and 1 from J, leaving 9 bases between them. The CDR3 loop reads CASGRGNTEAFF. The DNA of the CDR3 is TGTGCCAGTGGCAGGGGGAACACTGAAGCTTTCTTT.

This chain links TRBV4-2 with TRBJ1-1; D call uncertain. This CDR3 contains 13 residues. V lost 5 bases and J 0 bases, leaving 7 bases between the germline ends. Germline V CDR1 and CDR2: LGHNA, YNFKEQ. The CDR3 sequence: CASSELMNTEAFF. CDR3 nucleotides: TGTGCCAGCAGCGAGTTGATGAACACTGAAGCTTTCTTT.

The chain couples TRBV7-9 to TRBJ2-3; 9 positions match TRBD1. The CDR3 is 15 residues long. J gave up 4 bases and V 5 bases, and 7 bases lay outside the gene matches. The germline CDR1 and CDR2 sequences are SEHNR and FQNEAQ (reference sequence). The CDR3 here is CASSHRDRAADTQYF. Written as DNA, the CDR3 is TGTGCCAGCAGCCACCGGGACAGGGCTGCAGATACGCAGTATTTT.

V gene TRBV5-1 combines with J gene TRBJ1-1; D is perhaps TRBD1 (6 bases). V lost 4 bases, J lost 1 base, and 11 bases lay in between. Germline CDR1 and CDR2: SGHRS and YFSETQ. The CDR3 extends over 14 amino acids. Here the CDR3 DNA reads TGCGCCAGCAGCGAACAGGGACCGAACACTGAAGCTTTCTTT. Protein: CASSEQGPNTEAFF.

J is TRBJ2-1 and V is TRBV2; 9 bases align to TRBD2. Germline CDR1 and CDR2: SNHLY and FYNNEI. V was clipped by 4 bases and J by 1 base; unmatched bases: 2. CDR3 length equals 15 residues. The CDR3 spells CASSGAGGSYNEQFF. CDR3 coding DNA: TGTGCCAGCAGTGGGGCGGGGGGGTCCTACAATGAGCAGTTCTTC.

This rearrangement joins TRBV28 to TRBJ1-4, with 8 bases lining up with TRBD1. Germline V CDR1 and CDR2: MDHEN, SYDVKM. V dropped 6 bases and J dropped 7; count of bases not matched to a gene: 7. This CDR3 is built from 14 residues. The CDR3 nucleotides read TGTGCCAGCAGAAGCAGGGGGCTAGGTGAAAAACTGTTTTTT. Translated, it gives CASRSRGLGEKLFF.

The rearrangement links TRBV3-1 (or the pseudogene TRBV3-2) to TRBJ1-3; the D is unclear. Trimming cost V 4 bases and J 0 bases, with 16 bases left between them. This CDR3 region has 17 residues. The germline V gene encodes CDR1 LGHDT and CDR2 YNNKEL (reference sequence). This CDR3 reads CASSPAPGLLSGNTIYF. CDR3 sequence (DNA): TGTGCCAGCAGCCCCGCCCCCGGACTGCTCTCTGGAAACACCATATATTTT.

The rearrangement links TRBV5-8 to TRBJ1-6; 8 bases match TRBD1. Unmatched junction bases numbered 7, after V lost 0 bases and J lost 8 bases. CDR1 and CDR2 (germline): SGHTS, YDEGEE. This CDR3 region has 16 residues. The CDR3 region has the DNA TGTGCCAGCAGCTTGGAGACAGGGGCGGGGTATTCACCCCTCCACTTT. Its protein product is CASSLETGAGYSPLHF.

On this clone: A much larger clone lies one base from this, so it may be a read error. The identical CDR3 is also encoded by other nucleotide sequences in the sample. The CDR3 spells CASSLQETQYF. The CDR3 bases are TGTGCCAGCAGCCTACAAGAGACCCAGTACTTC. This chain uses TRBV11-2 with TRBJ2-5; no clear D. Germline CDR1 is SGHAT and CDR2 is FQNNGV. V was trimmed by 5 bases and J by 2 bases, leaving 3 bases between them. The CDR3 is made up of 11 amino acids. The complete variable domain, with remaining parts taken from reference TRBV11-2 and TRBJ2-5, reads EAGVAQSPRYKIIEKRQSVAFWCNPISGHATLYWYQQILGQGPKLLIQFQNNGVVDDSQLPKDRFSAERLKGVDSTLKIQPAKLEDSAVYLCASSLQETQYFGPGTRLLVL.

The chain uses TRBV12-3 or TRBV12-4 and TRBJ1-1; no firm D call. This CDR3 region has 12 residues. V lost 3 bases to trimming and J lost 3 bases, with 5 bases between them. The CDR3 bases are TGTGCCAGCAGTTTTAAGCACACTGAAGCTTTCTTT. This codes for CASSFKHTEAFF.

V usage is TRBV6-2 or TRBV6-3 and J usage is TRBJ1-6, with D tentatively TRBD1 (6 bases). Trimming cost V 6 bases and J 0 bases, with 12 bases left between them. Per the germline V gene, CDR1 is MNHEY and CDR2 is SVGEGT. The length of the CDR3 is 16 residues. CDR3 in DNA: TGTGCCAGCAGCGACACAGGGATCTCCTATAATTCACCCCTCCACTTT. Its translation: CASSDTGISYNSPLHF.

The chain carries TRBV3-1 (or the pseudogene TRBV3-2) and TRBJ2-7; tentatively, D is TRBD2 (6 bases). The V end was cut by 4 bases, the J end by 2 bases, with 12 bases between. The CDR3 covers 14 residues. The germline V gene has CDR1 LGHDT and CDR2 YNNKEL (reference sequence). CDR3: CASSPRGTTYEQYF. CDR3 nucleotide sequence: TGTGCCAGCAGCCCCCGGGGGACCACCTACGAGCAGTACTTC.